What follows are 14 T cell receptor beta chains derived from one specimen sequenced in a study of blood T cell repertoires in COVID-19. This table comes from immunoSEQ multiplex PCR, and its TCRdb copy is limited to in-frame clones, with some not included. This table holds fewer than 150,000 clones, 88% found once. The specimen was peripheral blood. The receptors stem from a man in his forties or fifties with active or convalescent COVID-19.

The chain uses TRBV5-1 and TRBJ1-3, with D perhaps matching TRBD1 (5 bases). With 0 bases removed from V and 0 bases from J, the gap between germline ends came to 10 bases. CDR1 and CDR2 from the germline V gene are SGHRS and YFSETQ. This CDR3 spans 16 amino acids. CDR3 coding DNA: TGCGCCAGCAGCTTGGGGACAAGACTCTCTGGAAACACCATATATTTT. It translates to CASSLGTRLSGNTIYF.

This clone was seen once. The chain joins TRBV7-6 to TRBJ1-6; TRBD1 aligns across 9 bases. Germline V lookup: CDR1 SGHVS, CDR2 FNYEAQ. The CDR3 has 15 residues. V dropped 5 bases and J dropped 10; count of bases not matched to a gene: 9. CDR3 bases: TGTGCCAGCAGCAGCCAGGGACAGGGTGCCTCACCCCTCCACTTT. Amino acids: CASSSQGQGASPLHF.

The gene calls are TRBV27 and TRBJ1-6, with TRBD1 matching 7 bases. CDR1 and CDR2 (germline): MNHEY, SMNVEV (reference sequence). The CDR3 spans 15 residues. J was trimmed by 5 bases and V by 2 bases; bases with no gene match: 3. This chain's CDR3 is CASSLRGQHNSPLHF. Written as DNA, the CDR3 is TGTGCCAGCAGTTTAAGGGGACAGCATAATTCACCCCTCCACTTT.

The CDR3 loop is CASSTRVPTGELFF. CDR3 nucleotide sequence: TGTGCCAGCAGCACCCGGGTCCCCACCGGGGAGCTGTTTTTT. The chain joins TRBV7-8 to TRBJ2-2, with unresolved D. Per germline, CDR1 SGHVS and CDR2 FQNEAQ. This CDR3 spans 14 amino acids. Trimming pared 5 bases from V and 4 bases from J, leaving 11 bases between.

This clone was seen a few times. The chain carries TRBV5-4 and TRBJ2-7; 8 bases agree with TRBD1. V shed 9 bases, J shed 5 bases, and the junction held 16 bases outside the gene matches. The CDR3 has 15 amino acids. Germline loops: CDR1 SGHNT, CDR2 YYREEE (reference sequence). The CDR3 region is CATQDRGKKPNEQYF. The CDR3 DNA reads as TGTGCCACCCAAGACAGGGGCAAAAAACCAAACGAGCAGTACTTC.

The rearrangement uses TRBV18 and TRBJ2-3, with 8 bases lining up with TRBD2. The V segment lost 3 bases and the J segment 2 bases; nucleotides outside the gene matches: 13. Germline CDR1 reads KGHSH; CDR2 reads LQKENI. The CDR3 has 18 residues. As DNA, the CDR3 is TGTGCCAGCTCACCCGGACTAGCCGGAGTAGGGACCACAGATACGCAGTATTTT. This translates into CASSPGLAGVGTTDTQYF.

The rearrangement links TRBV3-1 (or the pseudogene TRBV3-2) to TRBJ2-7; 8 bases are shared with TRBD2. Trimming cost V 0 bases and J 6 bases; bases outside gene matches: 7. The CDR3 spans 15 residues. Germline V gene data show CDR1 as LGHDT and CDR2 as YNNKEL (reference sequence). The CDR3 reads CASSQDRSGRGEQYF. The CDR3 coding sequence is TGTGCCAGCAGCCAAGATAGAAGCGGGAGAGGCGAGCAGTACTTC.

The V and J genes are TRBV28 and TRBJ2-7; 9 nucleotides agree with TRBD2. V gave up 4 bases and J gave up 2 bases; unmatched junction bases: 9. Germline CDR1 reads MDHEN; CDR2 reads SYDVKM. The CDR3 is made up of 16 amino acids. CDR3 coding DNA: TGTGCCAGCAGTTCTCCGCGGGGGGGATCGCCCTACGAGCAGTACTTC. It codes for CASSSPRGGSPYEQYF.

J is TRBJ2-3 and V is TRBV5-1, with 13 bases that match TRBD2. The CDR3 has 16 residues. J gave up 5 bases and V 4 bases, and 7 bases lay outside the gene matches. Looked up from germline, CDR1 is SGHRS and CDR2 is YFSETQ. The CDR3 region is CASSTGTSGTVDTQYF. CDR3 nucleotide sequence: TGCGCCAGCAGCACCGGGACTAGCGGGACTGTAGATACGCAGTATTTT.

V usage is TRBV4-2 and J usage is TRBJ2-5, with TRBD2 matching 8 bases. Trimming cost V 4 bases and J 1 base; bases outside gene matches: 5. The germline gives CDR1 LGHNA, CDR2 YNFKEQ. CDR3 length equals 15 residues. The DNA for the CDR3 is TGTGCCAGCAGCCCCAAACTAGCGGCCCAAGAGACCCAGTACTTC. Amino acid sequence: CASSPKLAAQETQYF.

J is TRBJ2-2 and V is TRBV18; D might be TRBD1 (5 bases). The CDR3 covers 16 residues. Germline-derived CDR1 and CDR2 are KGHSH and LQKENI. Trimming stripped 3 bases from V and 3 bases from J, with 14 bases between. The CDR3 reads CASSPYQGADTGELFF. As DNA, the CDR3 is TGTGCCAGCTCACCTTATCAGGGCGCGGACACCGGGGAGCTGTTTTTT.

The chain joins TRBV28 to TRBJ1-2; 7 bases match TRBD1. The J segment lost 2 bases and the V segment lost 6 bases, leaving 3 bases of the junction unmatched. This CDR3 spans 13 amino acids. The germline gives CDR1 MDHEN, CDR2 SYDVKM. The CDR3 nucleotides read TGTGCCAGCAGGGGGACAGCGAACTATGGCTACACCTTC. This encodes CASRGTANYGYTF.

The gene calls are TRBV15 and TRBJ2-3, with TRBD2 as a possible D gene (6 bases). V lost 5 bases and J 1 base, leaving 13 bases between the germline ends. CDR1 and CDR2 from the germline V gene are LNHNV and YYDKDF (reference sequence). The CDR3 runs to 15 residues. As DNA, the CDR3 is TGTGCCACCAGCGTCATGGGGGGAGGCACAGATACGCAGTATTTT. Encoded protein: CATSVMGGGTDTQYF. Combining the CDR3 with reference TRBV15 and TRBJ2-3 gives the whole variable domain DAMVIQNPRYQVTQFGKPVTLSCSQTLNHNVMYWYQQKSSQAPKLLFHYYDKDFNNEADTPDNFQSRRPNTSFCFLDIRSPGLGDTAMYLCATSVMGGGTDTQYFGPGTRLTVL.

This clone was picked up a small number of times. The chain carries TRBV13 and TRBJ1-6, with 8 nucleotides matching TRBD1. After removal of 2 bases from V and 8 bases from J, the junction contained 8 bases not matched to a gene. The CDR3 is made up of 16 amino acids. Germline-derived CDR1 and CDR2 are PRHDT and FYEKMQ (reference sequence). The CDR3 loop reads CASSLTTGDADSPLHF. The CDR3 DNA reads as TGTGCCAGCAGCTTAACGACAGGGGACGCTGATTCACCCCTCCACTTT.